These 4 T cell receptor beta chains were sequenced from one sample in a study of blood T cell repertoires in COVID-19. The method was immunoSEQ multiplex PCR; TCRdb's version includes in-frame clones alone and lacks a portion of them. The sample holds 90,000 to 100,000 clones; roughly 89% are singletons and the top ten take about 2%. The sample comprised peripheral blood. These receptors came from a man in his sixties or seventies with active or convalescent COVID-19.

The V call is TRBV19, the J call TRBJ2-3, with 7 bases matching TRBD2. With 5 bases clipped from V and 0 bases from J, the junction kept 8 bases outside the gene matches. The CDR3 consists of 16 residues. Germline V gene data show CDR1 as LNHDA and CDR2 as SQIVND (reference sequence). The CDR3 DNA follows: TGTGCCAGTAGTGTGTCCGGGGGGACCAGCACAGATACGCAGTATTTT. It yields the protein CASSVSGGTSTDTQYF. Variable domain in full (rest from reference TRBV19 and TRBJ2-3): DGGITQSPKYLFRKEGQNVTLSCEQNLNHDAMYWYRQDPGQGLRLIYYSQIVNDFQKGDIAEGYSVSREKKESFPLTVTSAQKNPTAFYLCASSVSGGTSTDTQYFGPGTRLTVL.

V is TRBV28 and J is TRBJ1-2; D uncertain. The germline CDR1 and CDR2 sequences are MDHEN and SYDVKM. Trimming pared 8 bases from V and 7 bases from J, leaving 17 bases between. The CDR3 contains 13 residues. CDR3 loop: CASLGNLRGGYTF. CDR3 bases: TGTGCCAGCTTGGGGAACCTTCGGGGTGGCTACACCTTC.

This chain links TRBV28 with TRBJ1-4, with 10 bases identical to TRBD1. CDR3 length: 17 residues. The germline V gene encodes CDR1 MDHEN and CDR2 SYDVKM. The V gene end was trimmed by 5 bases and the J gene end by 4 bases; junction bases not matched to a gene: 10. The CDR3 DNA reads TGTGCCAGCAGTGGCCTCAGACAGGGGGCGGATAATGAAAAACTGTTTTTT. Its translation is CASSGLRQGADNEKLFF.

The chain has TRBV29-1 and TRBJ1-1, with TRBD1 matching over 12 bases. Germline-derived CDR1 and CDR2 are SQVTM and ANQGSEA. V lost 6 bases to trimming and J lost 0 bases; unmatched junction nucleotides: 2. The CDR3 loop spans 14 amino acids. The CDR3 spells CSVGQGALNTEAFF. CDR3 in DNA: TGCAGCGTGGGACAGGGGGCCCTGAACACTGAAGCTTTCTTT.